These 21 T cell receptor beta chains share one sample of origin, sequenced in a study of neurological immune-mediated disorders. TCRdb reprocessed the 5' RACE reads with MiXCR, giving one entry per CDR3 protein. This sample yields some 30,000 distinct CDR3 sequences, of which roughly 16% are seen a single time; roughly 4.5% belongs to the top ten. Time point described: technical triplicate 3. The sequenced material came from CD4+ T cells from blood. The receptors were gathered from a female donor with HTLV-1-associated myelopathy (HAM/TSP).

Many counts were recorded for this clonotype. The chain has TRBV7-3 and TRBJ2-3; no reliable D call. Trimming removed 2 bases from V and 2 bases from J, with 11 bases in between. This CDR3 is 15 amino acids long. Per germline, CDR1 SGHTA and CDR2 FQGTGA. The CDR3 DNA reads TGTGCCAGCAGCTTAGGGTCAGCCGTCACAGATACGCAGTATTTT. It codes for CASSLGSAVTDTQYF.

The V gene is TRBV2, the J gene TRBJ2-1; 9 nucleotides match TRBD2. Germline V lookup: CDR1 SNHLY, CDR2 FYNNEI. The CDR3 sequence is 16 residues long. V was pared by 2 bases and J by 3 bases, with 5 bases of the junction left unmatched. The CDR3 region has the DNA TGTGCCAGCAGTGAACAGCGGGGGGCCTTCTACAATGAGCAGTTCTTC. Translation gives CASSEQRGAFYNEQFF.

This CDR3 reads CASSHGGTEAFF. As DNA, the CDR3 is TGTGCCAGCAGCCACGGTGGAACTGAAGCTTTCTTT. This chain links TRBV3-1 with TRBJ1-1; no firm D call. Germline V CDR1 and CDR2: LGHDT, YNNKEL (reference sequence). The CDR3 contains 12 residues. The ends were cut back, 3 bases at V and 5 bases at J, with 7 bases in the middle.

This clonotype was detected many times. An end of the junction does not agree with germline; a read error may underlie this. The J gene is TRBJ2-6, the V gene TRBV5-1; D is tentatively TRBD1 or TRBD2 (5 bases each). From germline, CDR1 is SGHRS and CDR2 YFSETQ. The CDR3 length is 17 residues. CDR3 region: CASSPEGLSSGANFLTF. CDR3 DNA sequence: TGCGCCAGCAGCCCCGAGGGGCTAAGCTCTGGGGCCAACTTCCTGACTTTC.

This clonotype was observed many times. The chain links TRBV12-3 or TRBV12-4 to TRBJ2-2, with D uncertain. There are 16 residues in the CDR3. The germline V and J ends were trimmed by 4 bases and 0 bases, with 12 bases remaining between them. The CDR3 coding sequence is TGTGCCAGCAGTTCCTCGGGCGCAACGAACACCGGGGAGCTGTTTTTT. As protein: CASSSSGATNTGELFF.

In its sample, this clonotype was seen many times. This chain uses TRBV20-1 with TRBJ2-7; TRBD1 might be the D (5 bases). Germline V gene data show CDR1 as DFQATT and CDR2 as SNEGSKA (reference sequence). Trimming removed 5 bases from V and 3 bases from J, with 20 bases in between. The CDR3 spans 15 residues. The CDR3 region has the DNA TGCAGTGCTTTTACCCAGGGTCAGGACATCTACGAGCAGTACTTC. Its translation is CSAFTQGQDIYEQYF.

This clonotype was counted many times. The chain uses TRBV6-2 or TRBV6-3 and TRBJ2-4, with a possible D match to TRBD1 (5 bases). Trimming took 6 bases from V and 7 from J, leaving 13 bases between them. The CDR3 runs 13 residues. CDR1 is MNHEY, CDR2 SVGEGT, per germline. This CDR3 is CASSLTGWNIQYF. The CDR3 DNA reads TGTGCCAGCAGCTTAACAGGTTGGAACATTCAGTACTTC.

By sample share, this clonotype is medium-sized. The CDR3 region has the DNA TGCAGTGCTAAGTGGACCGCAGATCAGCCCCAGCATTTT. This sequence encodes CSAKWTADQPQHF. V is TRBV20-1 and J is TRBJ1-5; no firm D call. This CDR3 has 13 amino acids. The germline V gene encodes CDR1 DFQATT and CDR2 SNEGSKA (reference sequence). V was trimmed by 4 bases and J by 5 bases, leaving 12 bases between them.

The table lists this clonotype with many counts. The V call is TRBV5-1, the J call TRBJ2-1, with TRBD2 matching 10 bases. Germline V gives CDR1 SGHRS, CDR2 YFSETQ. V shed 2 bases and J 9 bases; nucleotides not matched to a gene: 2. The CDR3 spans 13 residues. The CDR3 DNA follows: TGCGCCAGCAGCTTCCTAGCGGGAGTTGAGCAGTTCTTC. Encoded protein: CASSFLAGVEQFF.

The sample holds many counts of this clonotype. The chain combines TRBV5-6 with TRBJ1-2; weak D call: TRBD1 (5 bases). CDR1 and CDR2 (germline): SGHDT, YYEEEE. CDR3 length: 14 residues. Trimming removed 1 base from V and 7 bases from J, with 14 bases in between. CDR3 DNA sequence: TGTGCCAGCAGCTTGAGAAGGGGAGGCTTTGGCTACACCTTC. Encoded protein: CASSLRRGGFGYTF.

Many counts were recorded for this clonotype. The CDR3 protein is CASSLDRPAGETQYF. The CDR3 DNA reads as TGTGCCAGCAGCTTAGACCGGCCAGCGGGGGAGACCCAGTACTTC. The chain employs TRBV11-3 and TRBJ2-5, with 7 bases that match TRBD2. The CDR3 spans 15 residues. The V segment lost 0 bases and the J segment 5 bases; nucleotides outside the gene matches: 6. Germline CDR1 and CDR2: SGHNT and YENEEA.

This clonotype was seen many times. The chain uses TRBV29-1 and TRBJ1-6, with D possibly matching TRBD1 (5 bases). Germline values: CDR1 SQVTM, CDR2 ANQGSEA. V gave up 3 bases and J gave up 17 bases, with 14 bases separating them. The CDR3 is 11 amino acids. The CDR3 DNA reads as TGCAGCGTTGATACGACAGATGGGGTCCACTTT. It translates to CSVDTTDGVHF.

This clonotype was recorded many times. The J gene is TRBJ2-7, the V gene TRBV7-9; perhaps TRBD2 as D (6 bases). CDR1 SEHNR and CDR2 FQNEAQ come from the germline V gene (reference sequence). The CDR3 sequence is 13 residues long. Deletions cut 8 bases from V and 0 bases from J, with 11 bases between. This CDR3 reads CASVDYSSYEQYF. Here the CDR3 DNA reads TGTGCCAGCGTGGACTACAGCTCCTACGAGCAGTACTTC.

This clonotype was picked up many times. The DNA for the CDR3 is TGTGCCAGCAGCTTTATAGCGGGACTTGGGGAGACCCAGTACTTC. This sequence encodes CASSFIAGLGETQYF. This rearrangement joins TRBV7-9 to TRBJ2-5, with 8 bases identical to TRBD2. CDR3 length equals 15 residues. Germline-derived CDR1 and CDR2 are SEHNR and FQNEAQ (reference sequence). V shed 3 bases, J shed 5 bases, and the junction held 8 bases outside the gene matches. Complete variable domain (other parts from reference TRBV7-9 and TRBJ2-5): DTGVSQNPRHKITKRGQNVTFRCDPISEHNRLYWYRQTLGQGPEFLTYFQNEAQLEKSRLLSDRFSAERPKGSFSTLEIQRTEQGDSAMYLCASSFIAGLGETQYFGPGTRLLVL.

This clonotype occurred many times. J is TRBJ2-1 and V is TRBV20-1, with D possibly TRBD1 on 6 matching bases. CDR1 and CDR2 (germline): DFQATT, SNEGSKA (reference sequence). The CDR3 is 12 amino acids. Trimming stripped 3 bases from V and 10 bases from J, with 13 bases between. The CDR3 is CSASSGVGEQFF. CDR3 bases: TGCAGTGCTAGTTCAGGGGTTGGGGAGCAGTTCTTC.

V gene TRBV20-1 combines with J gene TRBJ1-2; D call uncertain. The ends were cut back, 6 bases at V and 5 bases at J, with 16 bases in the middle. This CDR3 contains 13 residues. Germline V gene lookup returns CDR1 DFQATT and CDR2 SNEGSKA (reference sequence). The CDR3 is CSAVSGRTYGYTF. CDR3 bases: TGCAGTGCCGTGAGCGGCCGAACGTATGGCTACACCTTC.

Many counts were recorded for this clonotype. V gene TRBV2 combines with J gene TRBJ2-7, with 7 positions matching TRBD2. The V gene's germline CDR1 is SNHLY and CDR2 FYNNEI. The V segment lost 4 bases and the J segment 1 base; nucleotides outside the gene matches: 4. The CDR3 is 14 amino acids. The CDR3 DNA reads as TGTGCCAGCAGTGTGCTGGGGGGGTCCTACGAGCAGTACTTC. It specifies CASSVLGGSYEQYF.

This clonotype was seen at least ten times. The chain links TRBV6-2 or TRBV6-3 to TRBJ2-7; the D is unclear. Germline V CDR1 and CDR2: MNHEY, SVGEGT. CDR3 size: 15 residues. Trimming cost V 5 bases and J 0 bases, with 14 bases left between them. The CDR3 DNA is TGTGCCAGCAGTCAGGCGACCCCTGGCTCCTACGAGCAGTACTTC. It is translated as CASSQATPGSYEQYF.

This clonotype was seen repeatedly, ten times or more. The CDR3, as DNA: TGTGCCAGCAGTACCCCTCGGTTTGAGCAGTTCTTC. Translated, it gives CASSTPRFEQFF. The chain links TRBV28 to TRBJ2-1; D ambiguous. The CDR3 runs 12 residues. Per germline, CDR1 MDHEN and CDR2 SYDVKM. V was trimmed by 5 bases and J by 9 bases, leaving 11 bases between them.

This clonotype has a count of ten or more. CDR3 DNA: TGCAGTGCTAGAGCAACCGGGACTAGCGGGAGCGCAGATACGCAGTATTTT. Residues: CSARATGTSGSADTQYF. The V call is TRBV20-1, the J call TRBJ2-3, with TRBD2 matching 14 bases. The germline CDR1 and CDR2 sequences are DFQATT and SNEGSKA (reference sequence). The CDR3 runs 17 residues. Trimming removed 1 base from V and 4 bases from J; junction bases left unmatched: 7.

This clonotype was detected ten times or more. The gene calls are TRBV27 and TRBJ2-3; 7 bases match TRBD2. The germline CDR1 and CDR2 sequences are MNHEY and SMNVEV (reference sequence). The CDR3 consists of 13 residues. Trimming took 4 bases from V and 4 from J; bases not matched to a gene: 2. The CDR3 DNA reads as TGTGCCAGCAGTTATACTAGCGCAGATACGCAGTATTTT. Its translation is CASSYTSADTQYF.